This T cell receptor beta chain was sequenced during a study of neurological immune-mediated disorders. TCRdb re-called the 5' RACE reads with MiXCR, one entry per CDR3 protein. The sample comprises 25,000 to 35,000 distinct CDR3 sequences, approximately 1.5% of which are singletons, and around 8.8% rests with the top ten. This clonotype has at least ten counts. Trimming removed 5 bases from V and 4 bases from J; junction bases left unmatched: 7. The CDR3 is 14 residues long. CDR1 SEHNR and CDR2 FQNEAQ come from the germline V gene (reference sequence). Input material: PBMCs. This sequence originates from a woman aged 25 to 39 with multiple sclerosis. This chain uses TRBV7-9 with TRBJ1-2; 7 nucleotides line up with TRBD1. The CDR3 reads CASSPPGQTYGYTF. CDR3 bases: TGTGCCAGCAGCCCACCGGGACAGACCTATGGCTACACCTTC.